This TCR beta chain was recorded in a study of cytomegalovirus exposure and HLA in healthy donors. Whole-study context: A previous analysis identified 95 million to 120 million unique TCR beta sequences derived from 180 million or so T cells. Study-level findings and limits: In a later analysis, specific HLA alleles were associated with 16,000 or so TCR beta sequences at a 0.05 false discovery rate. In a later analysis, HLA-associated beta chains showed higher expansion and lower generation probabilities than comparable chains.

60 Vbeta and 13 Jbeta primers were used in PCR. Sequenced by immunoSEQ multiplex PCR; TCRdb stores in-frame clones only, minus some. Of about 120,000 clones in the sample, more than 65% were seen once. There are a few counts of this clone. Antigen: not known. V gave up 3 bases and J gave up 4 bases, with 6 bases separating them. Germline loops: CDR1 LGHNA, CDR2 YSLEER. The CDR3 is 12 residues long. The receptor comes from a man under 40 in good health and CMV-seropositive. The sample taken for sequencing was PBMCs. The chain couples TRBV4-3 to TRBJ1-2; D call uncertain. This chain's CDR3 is CASSQGPYGYTF. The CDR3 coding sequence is TGCGCCAGCAGCCAGGGCCCCTATGGCTACACCTTC.